A selection of T cell receptor beta chains follows, all from one sample in a study of cytomegalovirus exposure and HLA in healthy donors. TCRdb's table, derived via immunoSEQ multiplex PCR, lists solely in-frame clones and lacks some. Among 150,000 to 250,000 clones listed, roughly 79% were seen once. Material: PBMCs. These TCRs come from a man aged 25 to 40 in good health and CMV-seronegative. Both conserved end residues are part of each CDR3. A D gene is named only where the DNA matches it firmly. Clone size is shown for a subset of rows, as once, few, many or a class of expanded clone.

j_gene | abundance | v_gene | d_gene | CDR3nt | CDR3aa
TRBJ2-1 | . | TRBV6-1 | TRBD1 | TGTGCCAGCAGTGAAGCGCAAACGACAGGGTTGAACAATGAGCAGTTCTTC | CASSEAQTTGLNNEQFF
TRBJ2-2 | . | TRBV19 | . | TGTGCCAGTAGTATACAGGGAACCGGGGAGCTGTTTTTT | CASSIQGTGELFF
TRBJ1-2 | . | TRBV7-3 | . | TGTGCCAGCAGCTTGTTCCCCAGCGGCTATGGCTACACCTTC | CASSLFPSGYGYTF
TRBJ2-7 | . | TRBV29-1 | TRBD2 | TGCAGCGTAGGGTCTAGCGGATACGAGCAGTACTTC | CSVGSSGYEQYF
TRBJ2-7 | . | TRBV10-3 | . | TGTGCCATCAGTGAGGCTGGTAGTTACGAGCAGTACTTC | CAISEAGSYEQYF
TRBJ2-1 | . | TRBV29-1 | . | TGCAGCGCCCGGACCGGGAGAAACGAGAATGAGCAGTTCTTC | CSARTGRNENEQFF
TRBJ2-1 | few | TRBV6-4 | TRBD1 | TGTGCCAGCAGTGAAGGGACAGGGAACTACAATGAGCAGTTCTTC | CASSEGTGNYNEQFF
TRBJ2-7 | . | TRBV28 | TRBD1 | TGTGCCAGCAGTCTATCGTGGACAGGGTTCTCTTACGAGCAGTACTTC | CASSLSWTGFSYEQYF
TRBJ2-7 | . | TRBV19 | . | TGTGCCAGTAGTATCGGAGGTGACATTCCCTACGAGCAGTACTTC | CASSIGGDIPYEQYF
TRBJ2-3 | . | TRBV7-2 | . | TGTGCCAGCAGCTTATGGCGGGCCCCAGATACGCAGTATTTT | CASSLWRAPDTQYF
TRBJ1-4 | . | TRBV10-3 | . | TGTGCCACCGGAACGGGTGAAAAACTGTTTTTT | CATGTGEKLFF
TRBJ2-3 | . | TRBV7-9 | TRBD2 | TGTGCCAGCAGCCATTTTCAACGGGGGGTAGATACGCAGTATTTT | CASSHFQRGVDTQYF
TRBJ2-5 | . | TRBV25-1 | TRBD2 | TGTGCCAGCAGTGATCCGAGCGGGAAGGGGGAGACCCAGTACTTC | CASSDPSGKGETQYF
TRBJ2-1 | . | TRBV21-1 | . | TGTGCCAGCGGCGGGGAGGGGCTCTACGAGCAGTTCTTC | CASGGEGLYEQFF
TRBJ2-2 | . | TRBV4-1 | TRBD1 | TGCGCCAGCAGCCAAGTGGGACAGGGGGCGGCCGGGGAGCTGTTTTTT | CASSQVGQGAAGELFF
TRBJ2-1 | . | TRBV28 | . | TGTGCCACAGCGACGGGGGTCCGAAATGAGCAGTTCTTC | CATATGVRNEQFF
TRBJ2-7 | few | TRBV7-2 | TRBD2 | TGTGCCAGCAGCCGCGGGACTAACTACGAGCAGTACTTC | CASSRGTNYEQYF
TRBJ1-1 | . | TRBV7-9 | . | TGTTCCAGCAGCCTAATGAACACTGAAGCTTTCTTT | CSSSLMNTEAFF
TRBJ1-4 | . | TRBV7-9 | . | TGTGCCAGCACCTCTAGCGTGGGGTATTATAATGAAAAACTGTTTTTT | CASTSSVGYYNEKLFF
TRBJ1-1 | . | TRBV5-1 | . | TGCGCCAGCAGCTTGGCAGGGGATATTGAAGCTTTCTTT | CASSLAGDIEAFF
TRBJ2-7 | . | TRBV7-2 | TRBD1 | TGTGCCAGCAGCTTAGACGGGGACAGGGAGTCCTACGAGCAGTACTTC | CASSLDGDRESYEQYF
TRBJ2-7 | . | TRBV5-6 | TRBD1 | TGTGCCAGCAGCCCCCGACAGGGAAAGGGCGAGCAGTACTTC | CASSPRQGKGEQYF
TRBJ2-1 | many | TRBV6-5 | TRBD2 | TGTGCCAGCAGTTACTTGCTAGCGGGGAGTAACAATGAGCAGTTCTTC | CASSYLLAGSNNEQFF
TRBJ1-3 | . | TRBV10-1 | . | TGCGCCAGCAGTGAGTTTGGACAGTCTGGAAACACCATATATTTT | CASSEFGQSGNTIYF
TRBJ2-7 | few | TRBV27 | TRBD2 | TGTGCCAGCAGTTTAGTGGGAGGGCCGGGGGAGCAGTACTTC | CASSLVGGPGEQYF
TRBJ1-6 | . | TRBV27 | TRBD1 | TGTGCCAGCAGTTTAGCGAGGCGGGGCCAGGGGGTAAGAAGTAATTCACCCCTCCACTTT | CASSLARRGQGVRSNSPLHF
TRBJ2-3 | . | TRBV27 | . | TGTGCCAGCAGTTTGTCTTTGGGGGCGGCGGATACGCAGTATTTT | CASSLSLGAADTQYF
TRBJ2-5 | . | TRBV14 | TRBD2 | TGTGCCAGCAGCCAAGTTTCGCTAGCGGGAGGGCCATTTCGAGAGACCCAGTACTTC | CASSQVSLAGGPFRETQYF
TRBJ2-1 | . | TRBV27 | TRBD2 | TGTGCCAGCAGATTAGCGGGAGAGCCCCTTTCCTACAATGAGCAGTTCTTC | CASRLAGEPLSYNEQFF
TRBJ2-3 | . | TRBV7-9 | . | TGTGCCAGCAGCCTACCGGGACAACCACCAGATACGCAGTATTTT | CASSLPGQPPDTQYF
TRBJ1-1 | few | TRBV6-1 | . | TGTGCCAGCAGTGACCCCCAGGCCATGAACACTGAAGCTTTCTTT | CASSDPQAMNTEAFF
TRBJ2-3 | . | TRBV5-8 | TRBD2 | TGTGCCAGCAGCTCCGGGACTAGCGGCACAGATACGCAGTATTTT | CASSSGTSGTDTQYF
TRBJ2-5 | . | TRBV4-1 | TRBD2 | TGCGCCAGCAGCCCTCAAGGGACTATCGTGTCCCAGTACTTC | CASSPQGTIVSQYF
TRBJ1-1 | . | TRBV7-3 | TRBD1 | TGTGCCAGCAGCTTAAGGGCAGGGGGAACCGAAGCTTTCTTT | CASSLRAGGTEAFF
TRBJ2-2 | few | TRBV13 | TRBD2 | TGTGCCAGCAGCTCCCGGGGTAGCGGGATCACCGGGGAGCTGTTTTTT | CASSSRGSGITGELFF
TRBJ1-1 | . | TRBV6-1 | TRBD1 | TGTGCCAGCAAGATTTCCAGGACAGGGGACACTGAAGCTTTCTTT | CASKISRTGDTEAFF
TRBJ1-1 | . | TRBV30 | TRBD1 | TGTGCCTGGAGTCCAGGGGGCGACACTGAAGCTTTCTTT | CAWSPGGDTEAFF
TRBJ1-2 | . | TRBV30 | TRBD1 | TGTGCCTGGATGAGACAGGGATCCCACTATGGCTACACCTTC | CAWMRQGSHYGYTF
TRBJ2-7 | . | TRBV25-1 | . | TGTGCCAGCAGTGATGGAGGTGGGCTGGGAACATACGAGCAGTACTTC | CASSDGGGLGTYEQYF
TRBJ1-5 | . | TRBV28 | . | TGTGCCAGCAGTTTATTTCGCCATCAATTCCGGACAGACAAGGGTGGCAATCAGCCCCAGCATTTT | CASSLFRHQFRTDKGGNQPQHF
TRBJ1-1 | . | TRBV5-1 | TRBD1 | TGCGCCAGCAGCCCGGCATATCCGGGACAGGTGGGAAACACTGAAGCTTTCTTT | CASSPAYPGQVGNTEAFF
TRBJ2-5 | . | TRBV20-1 | . | TGCAGTGCTAACCAGGAGACCCAGTACTTC | CSANQETQYF
TRBJ2-1 | . | TRBV5-6 | . | TGTGCCAGCAGCTTGGTGTCGAGCGGTGTACCGAATGAGCAGTTCTTC | CASSLVSSGVPNEQFF
TRBJ2-7 | . | TRBV5-1 | . | TGCGCCAGCAGCATAGGGACTTACTACGAGCAGTACTTC | CASSIGTYYEQYF
TRBJ2-3 | . | TRBV7-7 | . | TGTGCCAGCAGCTTAACCCTGGGCAGGTCTAGCACAGATACGCAGTATTTT | CASSLTLGRSSTDTQYF
TRBJ1-3 | . | TRBV28 | TRBD1 | TGTGCCAGCAGTGGTAACAGGGGTCCTGGAAACACCATATATTTT | CASSGNRGPGNTIYF
TRBJ2-1 | . | TRBV7-3 | . | TGTGCCAGCAGCCCAGAGGAGGGAAACTACAATGAGCAGTTCTTC | CASSPEEGNYNEQFF
TRBJ2-3 | . | TRBV5-1 | . | TGCGCCAGCAGCTTGAGGGGGTTCACAGATACGCAGTATTTT | CASSLRGFTDTQYF
TRBJ2-7 | . | TRBV7-9 | . | TGTGCCAGCAGCTTAGCTGTGATGGCTAGCGACTCCTACGAGCAGTACTTC | CASSLAVMASDSYEQYF
TRBJ1-1 | . | TRBV28 | . | TGTGCCAGCAGTTTCGGCCGGAGTGAAGCTTTCTTT | CASSFGRSEAFF
TRBJ1-1 | . | TRBV10-3 | TRBD1 | TGTGCCATCAGTGAGTCGACCAGGGGGACTGAAGCTTTCTTT | CAISESTRGTEAFF
TRBJ2-5 | . | TRBV19 | TRBD1 | TGTGCCAGTAATAACGGACAGGGAAGGGGAGAGACCCAGTACTTC | CASNNGQGRGETQYF
TRBJ2-3 | . | TRBV28 | TRBD2 | TGTGCCAGCACGACTAGCGGGCACGGGGCGGCAGATACGCAGTATTTT | CASTTSGHGAADTQYF